The entry below describes one TCR beta chain. As yet, its antigen is unknown. This specimen comes from a study of T cells after yellow fever vaccination. TCRdb reprocessed the 5' RACE reads via MiXCR and lists one record per CDR3 protein. The table has a few hundred thousand distinct CDR3 sequences, approximately 10% seen once; the top ten hold 3% to 3.5%. Findings and limits, study-wide: A weaker but faster secondary response was observed, peaking on day 5 versus 15.

V was clipped by 5 bases and J by 15 bases; unmatched bases: 21. The CDR3 runs 15 residues. Per germline, CDR1 DFQATT and CDR2 SNEGSKA (reference sequence). The material was CD4+ T cells sorted from PBMCs, obtained 5 days after the yellow fever booster vaccination. The TCR originated in a man younger than 35 who received the YFV17D yellow fever vaccine. The chain couples TRBV20-1 to TRBJ2-1; 8 positions agree with TRBD2. The DNA of the CDR3 is TGCAGTGCTCTCAACGGGCAGGGTATAAGCGGGGGAAGGTTCTTC. Encoded protein: CSALNGQGISGGRFF.